This T cell receptor (beta chain) derives from a study of OX40 agonist ivuxolimab in advanced cancers. After removal of 4 bases from V and 2 bases from J, the junction contained 3 bases not matched to a gene. The germline V gene has CDR1 GTSNPN and CDR2 SVGIG (reference sequence). This CDR3 comprises 13 residues. Sequenced by immunoSEQ multiplex PCR; TCRdb stores in-frame clones only, minus some. This table holds roughly 40,000 clones, 80% to 90% found once. Regarding the study as a whole: Partial responders treated at 0.1-3.0 mg/kg exhibited clonal expansion among the lowest measured. The mean number of expanded clones was higher in CD8+ T cells than in CD4+.

Peripheral blood came from all dose cohorts at three timepoints. As regards this clone: Its antigen is not identified.

The sample consisted of CD4+ or CD8+ T cells sorted from blood, taken in a trial of the OX40 agonist ivuxolimab. This clonotype was obtained from an adult with an advanced solid tumor such as melanoma, head and neck, liver or kidney cancer. This chain joins TRBV30 and TRBJ2-7, with 9 bases aligning to TRBD2. The DNA of the CDR3 is TGTGCCTGGAAGACTAGCGGTACCTACGAGCAGTACTTC. Translated: CAWKTSGTYEQYF. Based on the CDR3 plus reference TRBV30 and TRBJ2-7, the full variable domain is SQTIHQWPATLVQPVGSPLSLECTVEGTSNPNLYWYRQAAGRGLQLLFYSVGIGQISSEVPQNLSASRPQDRQFILSSKKLLLSDSGFYLCAWKTSGTYEQYFGPGTRLTVT.